The 10 T cell receptor beta chains given below trace back to one sample, sequenced in a study of T cell repertoires in cytomegalovirus infection. TCRdb re-called the reads through MiXCR, storing one row per CDR3 protein. Among 650,000 to 900,000 distinct CDR3 sequences listed, about 29% were seen once. Their antigens remain unidentified. The sequenced sample was cultured CD8+ T cells from PBMCs, obtained from culture after CMV antigen stimulation. The receptors were gathered from a human donor in good health (CMV status not recorded). Some clones in this sample may be carry-over from other donors' samples.

This clonotype has only a few counts. The chain is built from TRBV6-6 and TRBJ2-1; D may be TRBD1 (6 bases). The germline gives CDR1 MNHNY, CDR2 SVGAGI (reference sequence). CDR3 length: 16 residues. Trimming removed 0 bases from V and 3 bases from J, with 12 bases in between. This chain's CDR3 is CASSYSGHGDYNEQFF. CDR3 coding DNA: TGTGCCAGCAGTTACTCGGGACACGGAGACTACAATGAGCAGTTCTTC.

The rearrangement joins TRBV27 to TRBJ2-2; 7 bases line up with TRBD1. The CDR3 is 16 residues long. From germline, CDR1 is MNHEY and CDR2 SMNVEV (reference sequence). Trimming at V came to 3 bases and at J to 1 base, leaving 5 bases not matched to a gene. CDR3 DNA: TGTGCCAGCAGTTTCCGGGACAGCAAGAACACCGGGGAGCTGTTTTTT. Its translation: CASSFRDSKNTGELFF.

V is TRBV5-8 and J is TRBJ2-1; the D call may be TRBD1 or TRBD2 (5 bases each). The CDR3 has 15 amino acids. Trimming shortened V by 0 bases and J by 10 bases, and 17 bases separated the two germline ends. Per germline, CDR1 SGHTS and CDR2 YDEGEE. CDR3 DNA sequence: TGTGCCAGCAGCTTGGAGAGGGACGGGGATAGCGAGCAGTTCTTC. Its protein product is CASSLERDGDSEQFF.

V and J are TRBV12-5 and TRBJ2-2; the D gene is possibly TRBD2 (6 bases). Trimming removed 6 bases from V and 1 base from J, with 21 bases in between. Germline CDR1 and CDR2: LGHNT and FRNRAP. CDR3 length equals 18 residues. The CDR3 nucleotides are TGTGCTAGTGGCCCGGAGGGTGAGTTACTACAGAACACCGGGGAGCTGTTTTTT. The encoded protein is CASGPEGELLQNTGELFF.

This clonotype was counted ten times or more. The V gene is TRBV7-6, the J gene TRBJ2-3; D might be TRBD1 or TRBD2, each matching 6 bases. This CDR3 is 17 amino acids long. Trimming removed 1 base from V and 0 bases from J, with 14 bases in between. Germline V lookup: CDR1 SGHVS, CDR2 FNYEAQ. CDR3 nucleotides: TGTGCCAGCAGCTTAGGCCCCCCGGGGGCTAGCACAGATACGCAGTATTTT. This sequence encodes CASSLGPPGASTDTQYF.

This clonotype was detected only a few times. The rearrangement uses TRBV15 and TRBJ2-1, with TRBD1 as a possible D gene (6 bases). Germline CDR1 reads LNHNV; CDR2 reads YYDKDF (reference sequence). CDR3 length: 14 residues. Deletions cut 3 bases from V and 9 bases from J, with 15 bases between. Here the CDR3 DNA reads TGTGCCACCAGCAGTGAGCTGGGGGCGCGTGAGCAGTTCTTC. Protein sequence: CATSSELGAREQFF.

The chain links TRBV9 to TRBJ2-3; 14 bases align to TRBD2. CDR1 and CDR2 (germline): SGDLS, YYNGEE. The V segment lost 4 bases and the J segment 0 bases; nucleotides outside the gene matches: 7. The CDR3 has 18 amino acids. The CDR3: CASSKAGTSGGSTDTQYF. The DNA of the CDR3 is TGTGCCAGCAGCAAGGCCGGGACTAGCGGGGGCAGCACAGATACGCAGTATTTT.

The chain couples TRBV7-4 to TRBJ1-2; a possible D gene is TRBD1 (5 bases). V lost 5 bases to trimming and J lost 1 base, with 17 bases between them. Germline CDR1 is SGHVT and CDR2 is SQSDAQ. The CDR3 runs 16 residues. Here the CDR3 reads CASSHGGGDLNYGYTF. CDR3 in DNA: TGTGCCAGCAGCCATGGGGGAGGAGATCTTAACTATGGCTACACCTTC.

The chain carries TRBV7-6 and TRBJ2-1; 12 nucleotides align to TRBD2. Germline V gene data show CDR1 as SGHVS and CDR2 as FNYEAQ. The V segment lost 4 bases and the J segment 6 bases; nucleotides outside the gene matches: 4. The CDR3 totals 15 residues. Here the CDR3 DNA reads TGTGCCAGCAGCTACCTAGCGGGGGGGGTCAATGAGCAGTTCTTC. It encodes CASSYLAGGVNEQFF. Supplemented by reference TRBV7-6 and TRBJ2-1, the full variable domain reads GAGVSQSPRYKVTKRGQDVALRCDPISGHVSLYWYRQALGQGPEFLTYFNYEAQQDKSGLPNDRFSAERPEGSISTLTIQRTEQRDSAMYRCASSYLAGGVNEQFFGPGTRLTVL.

This rearrangement joins TRBV10-2 to TRBJ2-7; 8 positions match TRBD1. Germline CDR1 reads WSHSY; CDR2 reads SAAADI. This CDR3 comprises 15 residues. J lost 7 bases, V lost 7 bases, and 15 bases had no gene match. The CDR3 region is CASNDRGPRDGEQYF. CDR3 sequence (DNA): TGCGCCAGCAATGACAGGGGCCCTCGGGACGGGGAGCAGTACTTC.